The present entry profiles one T cell receptor beta chain with its context. Assay used: immunoSEQ multiplex PCR; TCRdb lists only in-frame clones, some missing. The table lists around 250,000 clones, about 87% of them singletons. The data are from a study of blood T cell repertoires in COVID-19. V dropped 6 bases and J dropped 4 bases, with 21 bases sitting between them. Per germline, CDR1 MNHEY and CDR2 SVGEGT. The CDR3 loop spans 16 amino acids. The source is a woman aged 40 to 50 who had been exposed to COVID-19. V and J are TRBV6-2 or TRBV6-3 and TRBJ1-1; D is perhaps TRBD1 (5 bases). Source material: PBMCs or T cells enriched from blood (not recorded which). CDR3 loop: CASSSRREGNGTEAFF. DNA of the CDR3: TGTGCCAGCAGCTCCCGGCGGGAGGGGAATGGCACTGAAGCTTTCTTT.